Sequencing of this T cell receptor beta chain was carried out in a study of blood T cell repertoires in COVID-19. Across the whole study: There were acute and convalescent COVID-19 samples, and they came from the United States, Italy and Spain. From T cells, B-cell-depleted T cells, or PBMCs came the material, which was cDNA or gDNA.

Original data processing: Estimates of nucleated cell counts were drawn from the amplification of reference gene primers. Data came from immunoSEQ multiplex PCR; TCRdb stores just in-frame clones and leaves some out. For V, J and clone size, that table is used; D and trimming come from the DNA. The repertoire holds some 180,000 clones, with approximately 84% as singletons. V lost 3 bases and J lost 7; bases outside the gene matches: 2. Germline CDR1 and CDR2: KGHDR and SFDVKD. CDR3 length equals 13 residues. The chain recombines TRBV24-1 with TRBJ1-5; 7 bases agree with TRBD1. Sequencing used peripheral blood. This clonotype was sampled from a human donor in a cohort sampled during active COVID-19. The CDR3: CATSDTGAQPQHF. The CDR3 nucleotides are TGTGCCACCAGTGATACAGGGGCCCAGCCCCAGCATTTT.